The next 18 T cell receptor beta chains were all read from a single sample in a study of cytomegalovirus exposure and HLA in healthy donors. The PCR used 60 Vbeta and 13 Jbeta primers. The protocol was immunoSEQ multiplex PCR, while the TCRdb copy is restricted to in-frame clones and leaves out a portion. The sample holds more than 100,000 clones; 65% to 85% are singletons and the top ten take roughly 1.5%. Sequenced sample: PBMCs. The receptors stem from a woman under 30 in good health and CMV-seronegative.

The CDR3 DNA is TGTGCCAGCAGTTACTCAACAGGGGGAGAGACCCAGTACTTC. Translating gives CASSYSTGGETQYF. The chain combines TRBV6-5 with TRBJ2-5, with 8 bases lining up with TRBD1. The CDR3 has 14 residues. CDR1 is MNHEY and CDR2 is SVGAGI in the germline V gene. The V and J ends lost 0 bases and 4 bases, in that order; junction bases with no gene match: 1.

The chain combines TRBV27 with TRBJ1-1, with a possible D match to TRBD1 (6 bases). Germline-derived CDR1 and CDR2 are MNHEY and SMNVEV (reference sequence). V shed 0 bases and J shed 6 bases, with 17 bases lying between them. The CDR3 is made up of 16 amino acids. As DNA, the CDR3 is TGTGCCAGCAGTTTATCCTCGGCAGGGGTTGGGGCTGAAGCTTTCTTT. It translates to CASSLSSAGVGAEAFF.

This sequence joins TRBV13 and TRBJ2-7, with D possibly TRBD2 on 6 matching bases. Trimming took 5 bases from V and 3 from J, leaving 20 bases between them. The CDR3 is 16 amino acids. Germline lookup yields CDR1 PRHDT and CDR2 FYEKMQ (reference sequence). CDR3 sequence: CASSPADGSRDYEQYF. Here the CDR3 DNA reads TGTGCCAGCAGCCCGGCCGACGGGAGTAGGGACTACGAGCAGTACTTC.

The V gene is TRBV27, the J gene TRBJ2-4; TRBD2 aligns across 10 bases. The CDR3 is 14 amino acids. The junction had 1 base not matched to a gene; V was cut back by 3 bases and J by 5 bases. Germline CDR1 is MNHEY and CDR2 is SMNVEV (reference sequence). CDR3 bases: TGTGCCAGCAGTTTCCTAGCGGGGGAAAACATTCAGTACTTC. Its translation is CASSFLAGENIQYF.

The chain couples TRBV6-1 to TRBJ2-1; 8 bases align to TRBD2. The germline CDR1 and CDR2 sequences are MNHNS and SASEGT. J gave up 4 bases and V 2 bases, and 4 bases lay outside the gene matches. CDR3 size: 15 residues. The CDR3 region has the DNA TGTGCCAGCAGTGAACCCGCTAGCGGGTACAATGAGCAGTTCTTC. Translating it yields CASSEPASGYNEQFF.

This clone turned up a few times. This rearrangement joins TRBV2 to TRBJ2-7, with 8 bases lining up with TRBD2. Germline-derived CDR1 and CDR2 are SNHLY and FYNNEI. There are 15 residues in the CDR3. The trim removed 6 bases at V and 5 bases at J, leaving 12 bases unmatched. This CDR3 reads CASRTPSGRNDEQYF. The CDR3, as DNA: TGTGCCAGCAGAACACCCAGCGGGAGAAACGACGAGCAGTACTTC.

This chain links TRBV29-1 with TRBJ1-1; 7 positions match TRBD1. J was trimmed by 6 bases and V by 3 bases; bases with no gene match: 10. The CDR3 length is 14 residues. Germline V gene sequence: CDR1 SQVTM, CDR2 ANQGSEA. The CDR3, as DNA: TGCAGCGTTGACCTTACTCAGGGGGGCTCTGAAGCTTTCTTT. Protein sequence: CSVDLTQGGSEAFF. Full variable domain (missing parts from reference TRBV29-1 and TRBJ1-1): SAVISQKPSRDICQRGTSLTIQCQVDSQVTMMFWYRQQPGQSLTLIATANQGSEATYESGFVIDKFPISRPNLTFSTLTVSNMSPEDSSIYLCSVDLTQGGSEAFFGQGTRLTVV.

The V and J genes are TRBV5-1 and TRBJ2-2, with D maybe TRBD1 (6 bases). Germline V CDR1 and CDR2: SGHRS, YFSETQ. This CDR3 has 17 amino acids. The V end lost 3 bases, the J end lost 0 bases, and 15 bases lay between the germline ends. DNA for the CDR3: TGCGCCAGCAGCTATTCTTCCGGACAGCCGAACACCGGGGAGCTGTTTTTT. Its protein is CASSYSSGQPNTGELFF.

About this clone: The junction does not match germline at one end; this may be a read error. V is TRBV7-7 and J is TRBJ2-2; TRBD2 aligns across 10 bases. CDR3 length equals 15 residues. The V gene's germline CDR1 is SSHAT and CDR2 FNYEAQ (reference sequence). CDR3 protein: CASSLAGATTGELFF. The CDR3 bases are TGTGCCAGCAGCCTAGCGGGAGCGACAACCGGGGAGCTGTTTTTT.

This clone was seen only a few times. The chain joins TRBV5-4 to TRBJ1-2, with D possibly matching TRBD1 (6 bases). The CDR3 runs 13 residues. The V and J ends lost 5 bases and 0 bases respectively, with 8 bases between them. From germline, CDR1 is SGHNT and CDR2 YYREEE (reference sequence). CDR3 region: CASRGQTNYGYTF. DNA for the CDR3: TGTGCCAGCAGAGGACAGACTAACTATGGCTACACCTTC.

As for this clone: Additional DNA sequences in this sample encode the identical CDR3. This chain joins TRBV2 and TRBJ2-1; the match to TRBD2 covers 11 bases. This CDR3 region has 15 residues. The V segment lost 1 base and the J segment 4 bases; nucleotides outside the gene matches: 0. Germline lookup yields CDR1 SNHLY and CDR2 FYNNEI. CDR3 amino acids: CASSEGLAGYNEQFF. The CDR3 DNA reads as TGTGCCAGCAGTGAAGGACTAGCGGGATACAATGAGCAGTTCTTC. The variable domain in full, completed from reference TRBV2 and TRBJ2-1, reads EPEVTQTPSHQVTQMGQEVILRCVPISNHLYFYWYRQILGQKVEFLVSFYNNEISEKSEIFDDQFSVERPDGSNFTLKIRSTKLEDSAMYFCASSEGLAGYNEQFFGPGTRLTVL.

The chain carries TRBV6-1 and TRBJ2-6, with a tentative D call TRBD1 (6 bases). The CDR3 totals 15 residues. Looked up from germline, CDR1 is MNHNS and CDR2 is SASEGT. V lost 4 bases and J lost 1, with 8 bases in between. CDR3 region: CASSADSSGANVLTF. The CDR3 nucleotides read TGTGCCAGCAGTGCGGACAGTTCTGGGGCCAACGTCCTGACTTTC.

V usage is TRBV5-1 and J usage is TRBJ2-5; 14 bases map to TRBD2. The CDR3 is 17 amino acids. Per germline, CDR1 SGHRS and CDR2 YFSETQ. V trimming: 4 bases; J trimming: 5 bases; junction bases outside the gene matches: 10. The CDR3 protein is CASSIQGTSGSGETQYF. DNA for the CDR3: TGCGCCAGCAGCATACAAGGGACTAGCGGGAGCGGCGAGACCCAGTACTTC.

This chain uses TRBV29-1 with TRBJ2-7; maybe TRBD2 (6 bases). Trimming took 0 bases from V and 4 from J, leaving 7 bases between them. Germline V gene sequence: CDR1 SQVTM, CDR2 ANQGSEA. The CDR3 runs to 12 residues. CDR3: CSVEDREYEQYF. Here the CDR3 DNA reads TGCAGCGTTGAAGATCGGGAGTACGAGCAGTACTTC.

This chain links TRBV5-1 with TRBJ1-1; no clear D gene. CDR1 SGHRS and CDR2 YFSETQ come from the germline V gene. This CDR3 contains 13 residues. V lost 2 bases, J lost 4 bases, and 9 bases lay in between. This chain's CDR3 is CASSFGDSTEAFF. The DNA of the CDR3 is TGCGCCAGCAGCTTCGGGGATTCCACTGAAGCTTTCTTT.

This chain connects TRBV19 to TRBJ1-4; D may be TRBD1 (5 bases). V was shortened by 6 bases and J by 8 bases, with 13 bases between the two germline ends. CDR1 is LNHDA and CDR2 is SQIVND in the germline V gene (reference sequence). The CDR3 consists of 13 residues. CDR3 amino acids: CASRLRDREKLFF. CDR3 bases: TGTGCCAGTAGGCTCAGGGATAGGGAAAAACTGTTTTTT.

The chain employs TRBV19 and TRBJ1-5, with 8 bases fitting TRBD1. Germline V gene lookup returns CDR1 LNHDA and CDR2 SQIVND (reference sequence). V gave up 5 bases and J gave up 3 bases; unmatched junction bases: 12. This CDR3 has 17 amino acids. The CDR3 DNA reads TGTGCCAGTAGTGGGAGTACCGGGACAGGTCCCAATCAGCCCCAGCATTTT. Encoded protein: CASSGSTGTGPNQPQHF.

This sequence joins TRBV10-3 and TRBJ1-4; tentatively, D is TRBD1 (6 bases). Looked up from germline, CDR1 is ENHRY and CDR2 is SYGVKD. Trimming cost V 0 bases and J 11 bases, with 16 bases left between them. This CDR3 contains 15 residues. The CDR3 here is CAISESTTGPSKLFF. For the CDR3, the DNA is TGTGCCATCAGTGAGTCGACCACAGGGCCGTCGAAACTGTTTTTT.